This TCR beta chain was recorded in a study of blood T cell repertoires in COVID-19. The germline V gene encodes CDR1 SGHDT and CDR2 YYEEEE. The CDR3 runs to 14 residues. V was trimmed by 4 bases and J by 7 bases, leaving 15 bases between them. Only in-frame clones appear in the TCRdb table, and some are missing; sequencing was by immunoSEQ multiplex PCR. The sample has more than 350,000 clones, around 92% seen once. Sequencing input: peripheral blood. The V call is TRBV5-6, the J call TRBJ1-5; D gene unclear. The sequence was collected from a woman aged 25 to 39 with COVID-19, enrolled during active disease. In DNA, the CDR3 is TGTGCCAGCAGCCCCTCAGTAGCGGGCCAGCCCCAGCATTTT. Its protein is CASSPSVAGQPQHF.